This T cell receptor (beta chain) was retrieved from a study of a mutant IDH1 vaccine in newly diagnosed glioma. In the study overall: Patients in the study were vaccinated eight times, receiving shots in weeks 1, 3, 5, 7, 11, 15, 19 and 23. With temozolomide cycles, or 4-6 weeks after radiotherapy alone, vaccination was started.

Time point specified: week 11, during vaccination. The vaccine gave 300 ug of a 20-mer mutant IDH1 peptide subcutaneously per dose. Donors harbored newly found WHO grade 3 or 4 IDH1-mutant, ATRX-lost astrocytomas. Measured with immunoSEQ multiplex PCR; TCRdb has only the in-frame clones, and not every one. This sample carries 60,000 or so clones, over 75% of them seen once, and the ten largest clones take 1.9%. Regarding this clone: Its antigen is not identified.

V dropped 6 bases and J dropped 6; count of bases not matched to a gene: 3. CDR1 and CDR2 (germline): SNHLY, FYNNEI. There are 13 residues in the CDR3. The source was PBMCs, collected from a glioma patient whose treatment included an IDH1 peptide vaccine. The rearrangement links TRBV2 to TRBJ2-7; the match to TRBD1 covers 12 bases. The sequence derives from a middle-aged man with glioma. CDR3 sequence (DNA): TGTGCCAGCAGCCGGGACAGGGGGCCCGAGCAGTACTTC. Residues: CASSRDRGPEQYF.